This T cell receptor beta chain came from a study of cytomegalovirus exposure and HLA in healthy donors. Study-level findings and limits: Most CMV-associated TCR beta chains appeared HLA-restricted in a later analysis. There were 150 to 200 TCR beta chains listed as cytomegalovirus-associated.

Though probably carrying unrecorded immune exposures, donors were nominally healthy at sampling. In the PCR, 60 Vbeta and 13 Jbeta primers were used. The data were produced by immunoSEQ multiplex PCR, yet TCRdb's version contains in-frame clones alone and is incomplete. This sample has about 160,000 clones, with 80% found just once. V lost 1 base, J lost 6 bases, and 7 bases lay in between. The CDR3 has 12 amino acids. Germline lookup yields CDR1 SEHNR and CDR2 FQNEAQ (reference sequence). In regard to this clone: Its antigen remains unidentified.

Sequencing used PBMCs. The V and J genes are TRBV7-9 and TRBJ2-7; D call uncertain. The TCR was taken from a man aged 30-40 years in good health and CMV-seronegative. CDR3 DNA: TGTGCCAGCAGCTTAGATCCGTCCGAGCAGTACTTC. Amino acid sequence: CASSLDPSEQYF.